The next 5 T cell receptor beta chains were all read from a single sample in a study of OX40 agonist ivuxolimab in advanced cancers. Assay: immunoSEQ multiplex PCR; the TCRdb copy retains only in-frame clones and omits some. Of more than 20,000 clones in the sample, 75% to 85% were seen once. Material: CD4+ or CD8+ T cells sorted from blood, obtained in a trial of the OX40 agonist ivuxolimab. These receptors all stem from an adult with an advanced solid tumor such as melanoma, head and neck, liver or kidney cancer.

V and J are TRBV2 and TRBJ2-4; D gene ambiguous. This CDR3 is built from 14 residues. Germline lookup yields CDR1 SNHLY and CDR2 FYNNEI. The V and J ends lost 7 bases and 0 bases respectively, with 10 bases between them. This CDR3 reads CASMAVIAKNIQYF. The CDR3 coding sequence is TGTGCCAGCATGGCAGTTATAGCCAAAAACATTCAGTACTTC.

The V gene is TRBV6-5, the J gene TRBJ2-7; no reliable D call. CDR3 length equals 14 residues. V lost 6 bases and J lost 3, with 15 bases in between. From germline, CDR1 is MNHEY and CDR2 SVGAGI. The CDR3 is CASSPTVRDYEQYF. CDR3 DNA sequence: TGTGCCAGCAGCCCTACCGTCCGAGACTACGAGCAGTACTTC.

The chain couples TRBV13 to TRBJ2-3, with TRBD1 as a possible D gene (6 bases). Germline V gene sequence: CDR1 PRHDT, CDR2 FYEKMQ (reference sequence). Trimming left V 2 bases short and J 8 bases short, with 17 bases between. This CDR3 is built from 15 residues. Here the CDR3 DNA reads TGTGCCAGCAGCTTAAATCCAGGGGCCTGGGGTACGCAGTATTTT. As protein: CASSLNPGAWGTQYF.

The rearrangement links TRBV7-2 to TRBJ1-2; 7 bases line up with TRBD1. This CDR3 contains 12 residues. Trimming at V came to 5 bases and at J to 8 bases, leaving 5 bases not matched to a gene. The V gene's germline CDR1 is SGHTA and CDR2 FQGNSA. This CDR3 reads CASSEGGWGYTF. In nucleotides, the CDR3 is TGTGCCAGCAGCGAAGGGGGCTGGGGCTACACCTTC.

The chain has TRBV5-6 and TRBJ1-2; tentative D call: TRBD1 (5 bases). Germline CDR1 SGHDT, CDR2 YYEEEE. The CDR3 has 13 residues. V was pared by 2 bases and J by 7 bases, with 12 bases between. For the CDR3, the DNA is TGTGCCAGCAGCTTCGGCCGGGGCTCTGGCTACACCTTC. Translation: CASSFGRGSGYTF.